This T cell receptor (beta chain) was recorded in a study of response to subunit inactivated influenza vaccine. Study observations and caveats: Each seasonal influenza vaccination, the authors suggested, recruits few new T cells.

Germline V lookup: CDR1 DFQATT, CDR2 SNEGSKA (reference sequence). With 0 bases removed from V and 0 bases from J, the gap between germline ends came to 8 bases. CDR3 size: 14 residues. TCRdb passed the RT-PCR reads through MiXCR, listing each CDR3 protein once. The sample lists 400,000 to 650,000 distinct CDR3 sequences; roughly 7.9% were seen once. This clonotype was observed a few times. Its specificity is not known. The receptor was isolated from a man aged 50 to 69 who received an inactivated influenza vaccine. Sequences were derived from PBMCs from blood, sampled around 25 months after vaccination. The rearrangement joins TRBV20-1 to TRBJ1-1; D is undetermined. The chain's CDR3 is CSARDRSVNTEAFF. CDR3 DNA: TGCAGTGCTAGAGACCGGAGTGTGAACACTGAAGCTTTCTTT.